What follows describes a single T cell receptor (beta chain). Here immunoSEQ multiplex PCR was the method, and the copy in TCRdb shows in-frame clones only, minus some. The sample yields about 25,000 clones, approximately 40% seen once. CDR1 is WNHNN and CDR2 is SYGVQD in the germline V gene (reference sequence). The CDR3 extends over 14 amino acids. Trimming cost V 6 bases and J 6 bases; bases outside gene matches: 8. This specimen comes from a study of graft-versus-host responses after intestinal transplantation. Broader study findings: Graft-donor T cell macrochimerism coincided with high graft-versus-host to host-versus-graft clonal ratios in allografts.

The sequence derives from a human patient who received an intestinal transplant. This sample comprised alloreactive CD4+ T cells from a mixed lymphocyte reaction culture, obtained before intestinal transplant. This sample's subset: CFSE-low proliferating T cells sorted from roughly six-day pre-transplant mixed lymphocyte reaction (GvH or HvG direction). V gene TRBV10-1 combines with J gene TRBJ2-1; 7 nucleotides match TRBD1. This CDR3 is CASSRTGFGNEQFF. The CDR3, as DNA: TGCGCCAGCAGCCGGACAGGTTTTGGCAATGAGCAGTTCTTC.